This is a list of T cell receptor beta chains from one sample in a study of technical replicates of blood from a handful of donors. This table comes from immunoSEQ multiplex PCR, and its TCRdb copy is limited to in-frame clones, with some not included. The table shows 45,000 to 60,000 clones, with around 95% occurring only once. The source material was T cells isolated from PBMCs. These receptor sequences come from a human donor in good health. Each CDR3 is given with its conserved first and last residue.

V gene,J gene,CDR3 protein
TRBV27,TRBJ2-5,CASGGAETQYF
TRBV28,TRBJ2-2,CASSFRGGMAGELFF
TRBV5-6,TRBJ1-5,CASSSLGGLDSSNQPQHF
TRBV11-3,TRBJ2-1,CASSLGSGNPQFF
TRBV21-1,TRBJ2-3,CASDADTQYF
TRBV9,TRBJ1-4,CASSTNRAHPSEKLFF
TRBV4-1,TRBJ2-7,CASSQATPTYEQYF
TRBV21-1,TRBJ2-1,CASSKRPCTSGRTNEQFF
TRBV2,TRBJ2-1,CASSPQGSIDNEQFF
TRBV7-9,TRBJ2-3,CASSRGLAGASTDTQYF
TRBV5-1,TRBJ2-5,CASSSLEKETQYF
TRBV10-2,TRBJ2-7,CASSRLGGDSLSYEQYF
TRBV4-1,TRBJ2-7,CASSFGQFYEQYF
TRBV7-3,TRBJ2-7,CASSLGLAGDKQYF
TRBV7-8,TRBJ2-7,CASSLGAGAREQYF
TRBV5-6,TRBJ1-2,CASSPGTALNYGYTF
TRBV10-3,TRBJ2-5,CAIRDSLGTQYF
TRBV10-3,TRBJ2-1,CAIGTSSYNEQFF
TRBV6-6,TRBJ2-1,CASNQGTSMEQFF
TRBV7-8,TRBJ2-3,CASSLARRTDTQYF
TRBV27,TRBJ2-7,CASRVGGSYEQYF
TRBV29-1,TRBJ2-7,CSVELGRANEQYF
TRBV10-1,TRBJ2-7,CASSAGGAYEQYF
TRBV5-1,TRBJ2-7,CASSPNPGTTYEQYF
TRBV5-5,TRBJ2-3,CASSLRDRGLRPQYF
TRBV2,TRBJ2-1,CASSRLGTGFNEQFF